By frequency in the sample, the clone carrying this T cell receptor beta chain is medium-sized. Its antigen remains unknown. Sequencing was performed with immunoSEQ multiplex PCR; in TCRdb, only in-frame clones are kept and a portion is missing. Singletons are absent from the sample, which has 8,000 to 10,000 clones. This CDR3 comprises 16 residues. The J segment lost 0 bases and the V segment lost 6 bases, leaving 6 bases of the junction unmatched. From germline, CDR1 is KGHSH and CDR2 LQKENI. Treatment was busulfan-fludarabine conditioning, a marrow graft, and cyclophosphamide on days +3 and +4. This entry comes from a study of T cells after posttransplantation cyclophosphamide. Study results and caveats: Recipient CMV seropositivity and CMV reactivation strongly tracked TRB clonality. Later post-transplant blood repertoires were often dominated by donor CD8+ memory clones. Skin or GI-infiltrating T cells shared few TRB sequences with blood.

The chain employs TRBV18 and TRBJ1-3; 9 bases align to TRBD1. The source is a male patient aged 45-60 years who received an allogeneic stem cell transplant from a related donor and was CMV-positive. Some T cells may be provided by the graft donor. The source material was PBMCs, sampled around 350 days after allogeneic stem cell transplant with posttransplant cyclophosphamide. The CDR3 DNA follows: TGTGCCAGCTCGTCAGGGACAGGGTCCTCTGGAAACACCATATATTTT. Amino acids: CASSSGTGSSGNTIYF.